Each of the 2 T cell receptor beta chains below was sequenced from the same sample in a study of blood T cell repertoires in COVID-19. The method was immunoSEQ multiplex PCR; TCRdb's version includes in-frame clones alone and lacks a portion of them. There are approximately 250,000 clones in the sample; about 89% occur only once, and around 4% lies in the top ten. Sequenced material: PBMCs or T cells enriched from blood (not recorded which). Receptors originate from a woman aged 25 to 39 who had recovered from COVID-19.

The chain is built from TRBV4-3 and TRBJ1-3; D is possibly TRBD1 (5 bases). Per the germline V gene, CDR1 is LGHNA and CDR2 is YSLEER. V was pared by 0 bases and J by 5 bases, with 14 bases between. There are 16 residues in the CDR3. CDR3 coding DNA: TGCGCCAGCAGCCAAGAGGGGCAAGGTAGTAGAAACACCATATATTTT. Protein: CASSQEGQGSRNTIYF.

This chain's CDR3 is CASSEIGTEGSSSYNEQFF. The CDR3 nucleotides are TGTGCCAGCAGTGAGATTGGGACGGAGGGGTCCTCTTCCTACAATGAGCAGTTCTTC. V and J are TRBV2 and TRBJ2-1, with a possible D match to TRBD2 (6 bases). This CDR3 is built from 19 residues. V was clipped by 3 bases and J by 1 base, with 22 bases between them. Looked up from germline, CDR1 is SNHLY and CDR2 is FYNNEI. Full variable domain (missing parts from reference TRBV2 and TRBJ2-1): EPEVTQTPSHQVTQMGQEVILRCVPISNHLYFYWYRQILGQKVEFLVSFYNNEISEKSEIFDDQFSVERPDGSNFTLKIRSTKLEDSAMYFCASSEIGTEGSSSYNEQFFGPGTRLTVL.